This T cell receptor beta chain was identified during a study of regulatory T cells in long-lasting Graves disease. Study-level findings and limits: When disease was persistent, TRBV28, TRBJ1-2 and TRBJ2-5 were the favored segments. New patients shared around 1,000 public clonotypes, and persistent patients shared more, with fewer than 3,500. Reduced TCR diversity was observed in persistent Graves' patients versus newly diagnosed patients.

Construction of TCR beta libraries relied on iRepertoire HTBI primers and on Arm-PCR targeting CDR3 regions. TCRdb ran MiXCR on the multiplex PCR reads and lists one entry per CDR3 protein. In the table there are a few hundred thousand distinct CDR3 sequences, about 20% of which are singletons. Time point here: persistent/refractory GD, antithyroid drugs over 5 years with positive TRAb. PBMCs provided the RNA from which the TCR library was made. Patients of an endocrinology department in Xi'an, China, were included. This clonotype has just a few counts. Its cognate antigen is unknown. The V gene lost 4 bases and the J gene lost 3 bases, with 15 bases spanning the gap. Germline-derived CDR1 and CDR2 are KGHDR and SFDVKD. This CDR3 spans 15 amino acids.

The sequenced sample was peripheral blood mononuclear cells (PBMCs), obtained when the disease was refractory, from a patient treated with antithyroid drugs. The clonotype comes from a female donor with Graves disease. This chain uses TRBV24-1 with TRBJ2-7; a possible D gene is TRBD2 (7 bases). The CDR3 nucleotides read TGTGCCACCAGTGAGGGGGGGCAGACCCGCTACGAGCAGTACTTC. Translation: CATSEGGQTRYEQYF.